The source of this T cell receptor (beta chain) is a study of T cell responses to AZD1222 COVID-19 vaccine. Study results and caveats: Repertoires were obtained only post-peak T cell response. At baseline, just 5 or 6 AZD1222 recipients tested seropositive. Mostly white British, mostly female donors; authors suggested clonal diversity may be underestimated.

Trimming took 4 bases from V and 0 from J, leaving 9 bases between them. The CDR3 is 13 amino acids. The germline V gene has CDR1 GTSNPN and CDR2 SVGIG (reference sequence). Comments on this clone: Its antigen remains unknown.

Only in-frame clones appear in the TCRdb table, and some are missing; sequencing was by immunoSEQ multiplex PCR. This table holds 150,000 to 180,000 clones, 90% found once. This sample comprised peripheral blood, obtained 28 days after the second AZD1222 dose. This rearrangement joins TRBV30 to TRBJ1-1; possible D gene TRBD1, 6 bases. The source is an adult who received the AZD1222 COVID-19 vaccine. The CDR3 bases are TGTGCCTGGATTACAGGGCTGAACACTGAAGCTTTCTTT. Its protein product is CAWITGLNTEAFF.